The source of this T cell receptor beta chain is a study of cytomegalovirus exposure and HLA in healthy donors. In the study overall: A prior study identified just under 120 million unique TCR beta sequences from 180 million or so T cells. Overall study findings and caveats: Likely technical artifact: a cluster of highly shared sequence variants. Presence/absence analysis assumed near-uniform sequencing depth across donors.

V dropped 4 bases and J dropped 0 bases, with 13 bases sitting between them. The CDR3 has 15 residues. Germline V lookup: CDR1 LNHDA, CDR2 SQIVND (reference sequence). Donors consisted of healthy bone marrow donors. Notes on this clone: Its specificity is not known.

The primer mix had 60 Vbeta and 13 Jbeta primers. Repertoires were generated with immunoSEQ multiplex PCR, while TCRdb's copy carries only in-frame clones and drops some. The sample shows 100,000 or so clones, approximately 69% of them seen only once. Specimen: PBMCs. This chain uses TRBV19 with TRBJ2-7; weak D call: TRBD1 (6 bases). This clonotype originated in a man aged 25-40 years in good health and CMV-seronegative. The CDR3, as DNA: TGTGCCAGTAGTACTGGACAGAGTTACTCCTACGAGCAGTACTTC. The encoded protein is CASSTGQSYSYEQYF.